The source of this TCR beta chain is a study of immune heterogeneity within non-small cell lung tumors. At the level of the study: Classification of the tumors gave a few squamous cell carcinomas, roughly eleven non-squamous carcinomas and 1 not otherwise specified.

V was clipped by 3 bases and J by 6 bases; unmatched bases: 9. Germline CDR1 and CDR2: DFQATT and SNEGSKA (reference sequence). This CDR3 contains 16 residues. With 32 V and 13 J primers, multiplex PCR amplified the TCR beta CDR3. MiXCR, run by TCRdb on the multiplex PCR reads, gives a single entry per CDR3 protein. The sample contains under 7,000 distinct CDR3 sequences, under 25% of which appear only once. Bulk tumor gDNA, roughly 600 ng per sample, served as the TCR template. From each primary tumor, several far-apart biopsies were obtained during surgery. Before undergoing curative surgery, patients had newly diagnosed non-small cell lung cancer that was untreated. Findings and limits, study-wide: Most high-frequency T-cell receptor beta clonotypes were specific to a single patient.

Regarding this clonotype: Its antigen is unknown. This clone may be a read error of a much larger clone one base away.

This rearrangement joins TRBV20-1 to TRBJ2-1, with 12 bases lining up with TRBD2. The sequence came from a female donor with non-small cell lung cancer. Sequencing was performed on lung tumor tissue. CDR3 residues: CSASAATSGRSNEQFF. Written as DNA, the CDR3 is TGCAGTGCTAGTGCCGCCACTAGCGGGAGGTCCAATGAGCAGTTCTTC.